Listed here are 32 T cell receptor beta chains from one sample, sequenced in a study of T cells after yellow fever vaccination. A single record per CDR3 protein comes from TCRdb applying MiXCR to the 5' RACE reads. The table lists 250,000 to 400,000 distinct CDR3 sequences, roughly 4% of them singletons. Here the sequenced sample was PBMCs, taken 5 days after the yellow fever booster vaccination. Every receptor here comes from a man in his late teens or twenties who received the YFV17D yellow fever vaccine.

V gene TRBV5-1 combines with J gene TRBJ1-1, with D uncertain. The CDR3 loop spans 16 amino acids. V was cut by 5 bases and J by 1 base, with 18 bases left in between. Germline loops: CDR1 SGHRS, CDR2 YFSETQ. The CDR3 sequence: CASRLDGLWGNTEAFF. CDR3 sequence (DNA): TGCGCCAGCAGACTGGACGGCTTATGGGGGAACACTGAAGCTTTCTTT.

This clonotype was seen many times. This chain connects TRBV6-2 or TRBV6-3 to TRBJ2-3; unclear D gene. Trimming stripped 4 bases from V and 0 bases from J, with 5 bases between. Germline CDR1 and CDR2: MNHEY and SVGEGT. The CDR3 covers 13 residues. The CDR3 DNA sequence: TGTGCCAGCAGTTTGACTAGCACAGATACGCAGTATTTT. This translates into CASSLTSTDTQYF.

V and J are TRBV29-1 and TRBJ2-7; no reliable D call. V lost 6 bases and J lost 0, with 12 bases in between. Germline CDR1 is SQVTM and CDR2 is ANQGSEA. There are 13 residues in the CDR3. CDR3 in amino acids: CSVANPHSYEQYF. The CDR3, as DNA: TGCAGCGTAGCCAACCCTCACTCCTACGAGCAGTACTTC.

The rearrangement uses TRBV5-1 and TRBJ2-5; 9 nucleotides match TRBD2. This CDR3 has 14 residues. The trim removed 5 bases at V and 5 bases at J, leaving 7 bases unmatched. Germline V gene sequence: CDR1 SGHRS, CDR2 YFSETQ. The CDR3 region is CASRPGLAMETQYF. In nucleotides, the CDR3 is TGCGCCAGCAGACCGGGACTAGCCATGGAGACCCAGTACTTC. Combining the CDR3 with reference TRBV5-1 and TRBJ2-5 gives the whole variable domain KAGVTQTPRYLIKTRGQQVTLSCSPISGHRSVSWYQQTPGQGLQFLFEYFSETQRNKGNFPGRFSGRQFSNSRSEMNVSTLELGDSALYLCASRPGLAMETQYFGPGTRLLVL.

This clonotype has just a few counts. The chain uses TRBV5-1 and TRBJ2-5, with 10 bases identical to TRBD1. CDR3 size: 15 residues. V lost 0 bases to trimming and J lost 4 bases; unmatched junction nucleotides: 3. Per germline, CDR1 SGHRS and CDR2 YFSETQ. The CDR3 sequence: CASSLVRDRGETQYF. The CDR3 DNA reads TGCGCCAGCAGCTTGGTCCGGGACAGGGGAGAGACCCAGTACTTC. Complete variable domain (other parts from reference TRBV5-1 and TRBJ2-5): KAGVTQTPRYLIKTRGQQVTLSCSPISGHRSVSWYQQTPGQGLQFLFEYFSETQRNKGNFPGRFSGRQFSNSRSEMNVSTLELGDSALYLCASSLVRDRGETQYFGPGTRLLVL.

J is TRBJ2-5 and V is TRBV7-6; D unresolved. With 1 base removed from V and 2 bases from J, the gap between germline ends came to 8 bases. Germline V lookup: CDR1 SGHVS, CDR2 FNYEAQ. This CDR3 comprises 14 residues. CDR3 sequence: CASSLEASQETQYF. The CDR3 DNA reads TGTGCCAGCAGCTTAGAGGCCAGTCAAGAGACCCAGTACTTC.

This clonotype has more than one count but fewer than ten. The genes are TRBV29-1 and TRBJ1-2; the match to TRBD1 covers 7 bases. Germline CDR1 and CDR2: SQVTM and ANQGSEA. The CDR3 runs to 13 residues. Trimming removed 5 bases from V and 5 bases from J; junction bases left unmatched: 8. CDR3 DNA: TGCAGCGTTAACACAGGGGTGGGGTATGGCTACACCTTC. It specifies CSVNTGVGYGYTF.

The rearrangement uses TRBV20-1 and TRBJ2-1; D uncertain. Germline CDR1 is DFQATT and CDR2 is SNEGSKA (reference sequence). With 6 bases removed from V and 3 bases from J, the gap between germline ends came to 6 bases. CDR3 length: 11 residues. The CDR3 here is CSAVDYNEQFF. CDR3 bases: TGCAGTGCCGTGGACTACAATGAGCAGTTCTTC.

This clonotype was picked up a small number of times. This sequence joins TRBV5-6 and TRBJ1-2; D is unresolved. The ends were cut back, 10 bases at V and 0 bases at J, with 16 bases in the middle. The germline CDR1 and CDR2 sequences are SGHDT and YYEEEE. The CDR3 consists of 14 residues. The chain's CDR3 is CAAASRTTNYGYTF. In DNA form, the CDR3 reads TGTGCCGCCGCCTCCAGGACGACTAACTATGGCTACACCTTC.

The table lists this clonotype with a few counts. CDR3 bases: TGCGCCAGTCACGAAGGGGGAAAGGGATACAATGAGCAGTTCTTC. This gives the protein CASHEGGKGYNEQFF. The chain couples TRBV5-1 to TRBJ2-1, with D maybe TRBD1 (6 bases). This CDR3 has 15 amino acids. V was clipped by 8 bases and J by 4 bases, with 19 bases between them. From germline, CDR1 is SGHRS and CDR2 YFSETQ.

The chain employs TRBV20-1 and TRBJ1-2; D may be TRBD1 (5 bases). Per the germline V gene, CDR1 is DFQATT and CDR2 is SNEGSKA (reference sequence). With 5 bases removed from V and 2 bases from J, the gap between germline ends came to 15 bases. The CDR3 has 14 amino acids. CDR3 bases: TGCAGTGCTCGTAGCACGGCAGGGAACTATGGCTACACCTTC. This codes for CSARSTAGNYGYTF.

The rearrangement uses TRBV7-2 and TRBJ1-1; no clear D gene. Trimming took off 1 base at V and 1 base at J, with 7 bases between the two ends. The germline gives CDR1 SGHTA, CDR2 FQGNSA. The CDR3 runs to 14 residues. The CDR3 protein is CASSLGRKNTEAFF. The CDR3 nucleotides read TGTGCCAGCAGCTTAGGGCGGAAGAACACTGAAGCTTTCTTT.

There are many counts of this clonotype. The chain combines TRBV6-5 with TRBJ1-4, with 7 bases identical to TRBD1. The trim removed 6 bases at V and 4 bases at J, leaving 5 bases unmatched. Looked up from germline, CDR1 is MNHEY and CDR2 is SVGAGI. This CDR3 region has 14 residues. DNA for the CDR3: TGTGCCAGCAGGGCGACAGGGAATAATGAAAAACTGTTTTTT. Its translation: CASRATGNNEKLFF.

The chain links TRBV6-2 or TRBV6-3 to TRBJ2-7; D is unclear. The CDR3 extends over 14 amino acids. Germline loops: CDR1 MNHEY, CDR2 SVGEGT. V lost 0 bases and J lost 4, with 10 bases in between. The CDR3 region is CASSYSRSGYEQYF. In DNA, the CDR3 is TGTGCCAGCAGTTACTCGAGGAGTGGGTACGAGCAGTACTTC.

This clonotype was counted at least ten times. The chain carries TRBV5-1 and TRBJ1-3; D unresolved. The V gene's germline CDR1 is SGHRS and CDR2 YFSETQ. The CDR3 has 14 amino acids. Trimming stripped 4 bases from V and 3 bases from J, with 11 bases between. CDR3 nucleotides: TGCGCCAGCAGCGAGGGCCTCGGTGGAAACACCATATATTTT. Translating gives CASSEGLGGNTIYF.

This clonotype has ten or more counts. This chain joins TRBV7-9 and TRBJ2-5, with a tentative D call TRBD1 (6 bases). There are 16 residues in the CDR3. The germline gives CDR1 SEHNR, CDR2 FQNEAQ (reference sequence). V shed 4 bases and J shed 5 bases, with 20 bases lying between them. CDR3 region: CASSSTRDRLGETQYF. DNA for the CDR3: TGTGCCAGCAGCTCGACCCGTGACAGGTTGGGGGAGACCCAGTACTTC.

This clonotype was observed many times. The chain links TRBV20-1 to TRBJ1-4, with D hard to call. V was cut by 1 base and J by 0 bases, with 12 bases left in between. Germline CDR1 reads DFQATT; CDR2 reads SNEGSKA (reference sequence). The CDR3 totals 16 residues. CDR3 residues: CSARVASPATNEKLFF. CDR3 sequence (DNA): TGCAGTGCTAGAGTAGCTAGCCCTGCAACTAATGAAAAACTGTTTTTT.

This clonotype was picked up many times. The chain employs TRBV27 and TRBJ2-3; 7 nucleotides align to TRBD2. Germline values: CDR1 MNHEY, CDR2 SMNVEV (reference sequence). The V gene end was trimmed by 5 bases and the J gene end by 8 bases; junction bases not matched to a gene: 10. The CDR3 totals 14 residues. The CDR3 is CASSQRDPVGTQYF. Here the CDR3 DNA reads TGTGCCAGCAGTCAGCGGGACCCCGTAGGTACGCAGTATTTT.

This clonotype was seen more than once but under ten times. CDR3 nucleotide sequence: TGTGCCAGCAGTTACGGGACAGGGGGCTCCTACGAGCAGTACTTC. Translation: CASSYGTGGSYEQYF. The V and J genes are TRBV6-6 and TRBJ2-7, with 11 bases identical to TRBD1. The trim removed 2 bases at V and 0 bases at J, leaving 0 bases unmatched. The CDR3 is 15 amino acids. Germline CDR1 and CDR2: MNHNY and SVGAGI (reference sequence).

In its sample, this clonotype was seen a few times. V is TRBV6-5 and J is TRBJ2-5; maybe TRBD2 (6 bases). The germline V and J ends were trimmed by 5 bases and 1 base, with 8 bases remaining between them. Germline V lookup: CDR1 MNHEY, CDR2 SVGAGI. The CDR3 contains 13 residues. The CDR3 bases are TGTGCCAGCAGTACTAGCAGCCAAGAGACCCAGTACTTC. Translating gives CASSTSSQETQYF.

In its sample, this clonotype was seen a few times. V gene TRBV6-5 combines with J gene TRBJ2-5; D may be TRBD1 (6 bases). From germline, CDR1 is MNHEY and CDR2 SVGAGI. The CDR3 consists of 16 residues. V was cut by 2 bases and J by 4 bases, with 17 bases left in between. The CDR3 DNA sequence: TGTGCCAGCAGTTACCATGGGGGCCCAAAGGGAGAGACCCAGTACTTC. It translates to CASSYHGGPKGETQYF.

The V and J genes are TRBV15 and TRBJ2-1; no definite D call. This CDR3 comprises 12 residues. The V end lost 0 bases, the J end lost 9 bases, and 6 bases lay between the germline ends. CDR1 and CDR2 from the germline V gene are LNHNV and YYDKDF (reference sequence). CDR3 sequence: CATSRDRGEQFF. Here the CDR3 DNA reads TGTGCCACCAGCAGAGATAGAGGTGAGCAGTTCTTC.

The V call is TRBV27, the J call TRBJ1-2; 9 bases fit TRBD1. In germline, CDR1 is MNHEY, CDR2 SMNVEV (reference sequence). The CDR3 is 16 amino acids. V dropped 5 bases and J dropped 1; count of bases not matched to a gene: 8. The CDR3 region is CASSTLDRGVNYGYTF. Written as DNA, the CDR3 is TGTGCCAGCAGTACCCTGGACAGGGGAGTTAACTATGGCTACACCTTC.

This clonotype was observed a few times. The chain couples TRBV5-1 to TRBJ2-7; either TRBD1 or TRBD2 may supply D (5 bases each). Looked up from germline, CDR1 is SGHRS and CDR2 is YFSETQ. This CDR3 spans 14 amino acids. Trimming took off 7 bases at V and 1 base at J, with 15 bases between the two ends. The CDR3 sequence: CASASGSGSYEQYV. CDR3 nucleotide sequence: TGCGCCAGCGCGTCAGGGTCGGGGTCCTACGAGCAGTACGTC.

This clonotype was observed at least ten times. Here the CDR3 reads CSVAKGGDGELFF. CDR3 nucleotides: TGCAGCGTTGCCAAAGGGGGCGACGGGGAGCTGTTTTTT. This chain connects TRBV29-1 to TRBJ2-2, with 7 bases that match TRBD1. CDR1 and CDR2 (germline): SQVTM, ANQGSEA. Germline trimming cut 4 bases from V and 7 bases from J; bases unmatched to any gene: 6. This CDR3 spans 13 amino acids.

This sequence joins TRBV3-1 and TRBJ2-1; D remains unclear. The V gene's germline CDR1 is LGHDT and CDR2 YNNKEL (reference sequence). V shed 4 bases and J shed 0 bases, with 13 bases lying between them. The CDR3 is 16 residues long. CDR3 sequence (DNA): TGTGCCAGCAGCCGACCGGGCCAGTCCTCCTACAATGAGCAGTTCTTC. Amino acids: CASSRPGQSSYNEQFF.

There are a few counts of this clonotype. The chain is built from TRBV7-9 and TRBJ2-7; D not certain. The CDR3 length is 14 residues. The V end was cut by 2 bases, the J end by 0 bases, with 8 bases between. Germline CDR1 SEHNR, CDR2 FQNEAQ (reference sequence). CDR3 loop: CASSLFQNSYEQYF. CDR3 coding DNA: TGTGCCAGCAGCTTATTCCAAAACTCCTACGAGCAGTACTTC.

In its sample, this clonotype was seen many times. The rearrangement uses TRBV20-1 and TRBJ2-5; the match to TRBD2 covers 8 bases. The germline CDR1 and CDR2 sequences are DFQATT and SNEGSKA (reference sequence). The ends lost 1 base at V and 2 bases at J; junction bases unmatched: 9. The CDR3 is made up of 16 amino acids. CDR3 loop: CSARVLAGGTQETQYF. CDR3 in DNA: TGCAGTGCTAGAGTACTGGCGGGGGGTACTCAAGAGACCCAGTACTTC.

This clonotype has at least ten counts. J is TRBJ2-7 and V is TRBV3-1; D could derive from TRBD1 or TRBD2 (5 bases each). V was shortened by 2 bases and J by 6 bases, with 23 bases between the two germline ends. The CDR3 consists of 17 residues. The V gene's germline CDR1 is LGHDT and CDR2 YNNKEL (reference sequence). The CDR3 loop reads CASSQQSNSFGGGEQYF. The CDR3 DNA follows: TGTGCCAGCAGCCAACAATCGAATAGTTTTGGTGGGGGCGAGCAGTACTTC.

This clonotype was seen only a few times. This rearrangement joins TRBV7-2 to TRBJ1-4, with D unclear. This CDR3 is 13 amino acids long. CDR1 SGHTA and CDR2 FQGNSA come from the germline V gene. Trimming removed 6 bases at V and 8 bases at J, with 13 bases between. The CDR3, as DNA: TGTGCCAGCAGACTGACCCCAGGCGAAAAACTGTTTTTT. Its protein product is CASRLTPGEKLFF.

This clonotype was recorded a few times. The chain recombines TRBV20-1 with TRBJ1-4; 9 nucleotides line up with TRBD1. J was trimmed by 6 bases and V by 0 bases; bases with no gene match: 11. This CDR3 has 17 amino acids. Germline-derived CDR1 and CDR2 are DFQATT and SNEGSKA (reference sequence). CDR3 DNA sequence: TGCAGTGCTAGAGACCGGGACAGGGTATCTCTAGATGAAAAACTGTTTTTT. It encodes CSARDRDRVSLDEKLFF.

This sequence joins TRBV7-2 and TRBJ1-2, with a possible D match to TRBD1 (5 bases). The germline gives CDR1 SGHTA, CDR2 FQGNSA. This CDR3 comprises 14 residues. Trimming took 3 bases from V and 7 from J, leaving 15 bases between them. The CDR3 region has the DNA TGTGCCAGCAGCTTTTGTACCCGCCAGGGTGGCTACACCTTC. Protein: CASSFCTRQGGYTF.